Detailed here is one T cell receptor beta chain. Assignment of participants to cohorts was predicated upon participant-reported clinical history. The germline V gene has CDR1 MDHEN and CDR2 SYDVKM. V was trimmed by 2 bases and J by 5 bases, leaving 9 bases between them. The CDR3 loop spans 13 amino acids. The sample originates from a study of blood T cell repertoires in COVID-19. Profiling relied on immunoSEQ multiplex PCR, and the TCRdb table lists in-frame clones only, not all of them. This table holds a few hundred thousand clones, 65% to 90% found once. The sequence was obtained from a woman aged 18-29 years who had recovered from COVID-19. V usage is TRBV28 and J usage is TRBJ1-2; perhaps TRBD1 as D (5 bases). The sample was PBMCs or T cells enriched from blood (not recorded which). DNA for the CDR3: TGTGCCAGCAGTTTAAACGGGGGGTATGGCTACACCTTC. This translates into CASSLNGGYGYTF.